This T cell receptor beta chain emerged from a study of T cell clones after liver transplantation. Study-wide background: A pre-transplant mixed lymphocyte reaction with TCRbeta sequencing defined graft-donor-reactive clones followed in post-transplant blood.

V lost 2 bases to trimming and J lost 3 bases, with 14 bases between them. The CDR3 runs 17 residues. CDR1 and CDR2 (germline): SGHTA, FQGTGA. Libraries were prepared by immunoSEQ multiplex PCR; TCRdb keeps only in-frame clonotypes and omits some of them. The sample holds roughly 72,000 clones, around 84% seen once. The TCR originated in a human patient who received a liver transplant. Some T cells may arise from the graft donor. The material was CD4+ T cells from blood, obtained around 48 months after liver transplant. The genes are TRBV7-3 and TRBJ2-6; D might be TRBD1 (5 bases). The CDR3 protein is CASSLGRLTGGANVLTF. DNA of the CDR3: TGTGCCAGCAGCTTAGGCCGGCTAACAGGTGGGGCCAACGTCCTGACTTTC.